Listed below are T cell receptor beta chains from one sample, sequenced in a study of T cell responses to AZD1222 COVID-19 vaccine. Only in-frame clones appear in the TCRdb table, and some are missing; sequencing was by immunoSEQ multiplex PCR. Counted here are over 85,000 clones, around 89% occurring once; the ten biggest clones make up 6.5% to 8%. The material sequenced was peripheral blood, taken on day 0 of AZD1222 vaccination. The source of these receptors is an adult in good health. CDR3s include the opening cysteine and the closing phenylalanine or tryptophan. Each record gives: clone size, J gene, D gene, V gene, CDR3 DNA, CDR3 protein. The D gene is left open where the match is weak. Clone sizes are given selectively: once, few, many, or a class where the clone is expanded.

clone size: .; J gene: TRBJ2-3; D gene: .; V gene: TRBV5-4; CDR3 DNA: TGTGCCAGCAGCTTTAGATTCGGGGCAGATACGCAGTATTTT; CDR3 protein: CASSFRFGADTQYF
clone size: .; J gene: TRBJ2-7; D gene: TRBD2; V gene: TRBV5-1; CDR3 DNA: TGCGCCAGCAGCTTGGGGACTAGCGGGGGGTCCTCCTACGAGCAGTACTTC; CDR3 protein: CASSLGTSGGSSYEQYF
clone size: .; J gene: TRBJ1-5; D gene: .; V gene: TRBV6-2/TRBV6-3; CDR3 DNA: TGTGCCAGCAGTTACTCAGGTGGAGGCAATCAGCCCCAGCATTTT; CDR3 protein: CASSYSGGGNQPQHF
clone size: .; J gene: TRBJ2-7; D gene: .; V gene: TRBV20-1; CDR3 DNA: TGCAGTGCTATTAGGGGGGATGAGCAGTACTTC; CDR3 protein: CSAIRGDEQYF
clone size: .; J gene: TRBJ2-7; D gene: TRBD2; V gene: TRBV9; CDR3 DNA: TGTGCCAGCAGCGAGGGACTAGCGGCCCCCTACGAGCAGTACTTC; CDR3 protein: CASSEGLAAPYEQYF
clone size: .; J gene: TRBJ2-2; D gene: .; V gene: TRBV6-5; CDR3 DNA: TGTGCCAGCAGCAAACTTGCCGGGGAGCTGTTTTTT; CDR3 protein: CASSKLAGELFF
clone size: .; J gene: TRBJ1-4; D gene: .; V gene: TRBV6-5; CDR3 DNA: TGTGCCACCAGGGAGGGTTCAACTAATGAAAAACTGTTTTTT; CDR3 protein: CATREGSTNEKLFF
clone size: .; J gene: TRBJ1-2; D gene: TRBD1; V gene: TRBV28; CDR3 DNA: TGTGCCAGCCTAACCCACGCAGGGACAGGGTCATATGGCTACACCTTC; CDR3 protein: CASLTHAGTGSYGYTF
clone size: .; J gene: TRBJ2-7; D gene: .; V gene: TRBV12-3/TRBV12-4; CDR3 DNA: TGTGCCAGCACTGCGGCTGCCTACGAGCAGTACTTC; CDR3 protein: CASTAAAYEQYF
clone size: many; J gene: TRBJ1-5; D gene: .; V gene: TRBV2; CDR3 DNA: TGTGCCAGCAGTGAAAGGGAGGTGGGTCCGCCCCAGCATTTT; CDR3 protein: CASSEREVGPPQHF
clone size: .; J gene: TRBJ1-6; D gene: .; V gene: TRBV9; CDR3 DNA: TGTGCCAGCACCAGGGAAGGGTCACCCCTCCACTTT; CDR3 protein: CASTREGSPLHF
clone size: .; J gene: TRBJ2-2; D gene: TRBD1; V gene: TRBV9; CDR3 DNA: TGTGCCAGCAGCGTTCGGACAGGGTATACCGGGGAGCTGTTTTTT; CDR3 protein: CASSVRTGYTGELFF
clone size: .; J gene: TRBJ2-7; D gene: TRBD1; V gene: TRBV6-2/TRBV6-3; CDR3 DNA: TGTGCCAGCAGTTACATCCCAGGGACAGGGGAGGTCGAGCAGTACTTC; CDR3 protein: CASSYIPGTGEVEQYF
clone size: .; J gene: TRBJ1-1; D gene: .; V gene: TRBV7-8; CDR3 DNA: TGTGCCAGCAGCTTTTTGATCACTGAAGCTTTCTTT; CDR3 protein: CASSFLITEAFF
clone size: .; J gene: TRBJ1-5; D gene: .; V gene: TRBV23-1; CDR3 DNA: TGCGCCAGCAGTCAACACCTAAATCAGCCCCAGCATTTT; CDR3 protein: CASSQHLNQPQHF
clone size: few; J gene: TRBJ2-2; D gene: .; V gene: TRBV12-5; CDR3 DNA: TGTGCTAGTGGTTTCGATTTGGGGGCCGCCGGCACCGGGGAGCTGTTTTTT; CDR3 protein: CASGFDLGAAGTGELFF
clone size: .; J gene: TRBJ2-7; D gene: .; V gene: TRBV6-6; CDR3 DNA: TGTGCCAGCAGTCCAGGGGGGAACGCCTACGAGCAGTACTTC; CDR3 protein: CASSPGGNAYEQYF
clone size: .; J gene: TRBJ1-4; D gene: .; V gene: TRBV5-1; CDR3 DNA: TGCGCCAGCAGCTGGGGGGAACAAATAGCTAATGAAAAACTGTTTTTT; CDR3 protein: CASSWGEQIANEKLFF
clone size: .; J gene: TRBJ1-6; D gene: .; V gene: TRBV25-1; CDR3 DNA: TGTGCCAGCAGTGAACCGGCAGGATCACCCCTCCACTTT; CDR3 protein: CASSEPAGSPLHF
clone size: .; J gene: TRBJ1-1; D gene: .; V gene: TRBV21-1; CDR3 DNA: TGTGCCAGCAGCAACGGAGGGGTGAACACTGAAGCTTTCTTT; CDR3 protein: CASSNGGVNTEAFF
clone size: .; J gene: TRBJ2-3; D gene: .; V gene: TRBV5-1; CDR3 DNA: TGCGCCAGCAGCTTGGCAGCAGGGAGTGCAGATACGCAGTATTTT; CDR3 protein: CASSLAAGSADTQYF
clone size: .; J gene: TRBJ1-5; D gene: .; V gene: TRBV18; CDR3 DNA: TGTGCCAGCTCGTCAACAGGGAGCAATCAGCCCCAGCATTTT; CDR3 protein: CASSSTGSNQPQHF
clone size: .; J gene: TRBJ2-1; D gene: .; V gene: TRBV10-1; CDR3 DNA: TGCGCCAGTGCTGACGGACAGCCCTACAATGAGCAGTTCTTC; CDR3 protein: CASADGQPYNEQFF
clone size: .; J gene: TRBJ2-5; D gene: .; V gene: TRBV28; CDR3 DNA: TGTGCCAGCAGTCCTCGGGGGTACGAGACCCAGTACTTC; CDR3 protein: CASSPRGYETQYF
clone size: few; J gene: TRBJ1-2; D gene: .; V gene: TRBV12-3/TRBV12-4; CDR3 DNA: TGTGCCAGCAGTTTAGGCCAGAACTATGGCTACACCTTC; CDR3 protein: CASSLGQNYGYTF
clone size: .; J gene: TRBJ2-5; D gene: .; V gene: TRBV12-3/TRBV12-4; CDR3 DNA: TGTGCCAGCAGCGGCAGCGACTTAGAGACCCAGTACTTC; CDR3 protein: CASSGSDLETQYF
clone size: .; J gene: TRBJ2-3; D gene: .; V gene: TRBV5-1; CDR3 DNA: TGCGCCAGCAGCTCGCAGGGGGATACGCAGTATTTT; CDR3 protein: CASSSQGDTQYF
clone size: .; J gene: TRBJ2-1; D gene: TRBD2; V gene: TRBV9; CDR3 DNA: TGTGCCAGCAGCTCGGGACTAGCGGCAAATGAGCAGTTCTTC; CDR3 protein: CASSSGLAANEQFF
clone size: .; J gene: TRBJ2-1; D gene: .; V gene: TRBV5-5; CDR3 DNA: TGTGCCAGCAGCTTGGATGGGGTTAGAAAAGATGAGCAGTTCTTC; CDR3 protein: CASSLDGVRKDEQFF
clone size: .; J gene: TRBJ2-3; D gene: .; V gene: TRBV18; CDR3 DNA: TGTGCCAGCTCACCACTAGCGTCGAGCACAGATACGCAGTATTTT; CDR3 protein: CASSPLASSTDTQYF
clone size: .; J gene: TRBJ2-1; D gene: TRBD2; V gene: TRBV28; CDR3 DNA: TGTGCCAGCAGTCGAAGCGGGAGCTCCTACAATGAGCAGTTCTTC; CDR3 protein: CASSRSGSSYNEQFF
clone size: .; J gene: TRBJ1-1; D gene: .; V gene: TRBV7-9; CDR3 DNA: TGTGCCAGCAGCAGAGATGGGGAGGGGAACACTGAAGCTTTCTTT; CDR3 protein: CASSRDGEGNTEAFF
clone size: .; J gene: TRBJ2-7; D gene: .; V gene: TRBV3-1/TRBV3-2; CDR3 DNA: TGTGCCAGCAGCGGGCCAAGTCGGGACACTTACTACGAGCAGTACTTC; CDR3 protein: CASSGPSRDTYYEQYF
clone size: .; J gene: TRBJ2-3; D gene: .; V gene: TRBV5-4; CDR3 DNA: TGTGCCAGCGGGGCGGGTGGTTCCACAGATACGCAGTATTTT; CDR3 protein: CASGAGGSTDTQYF
clone size: .; J gene: TRBJ1-1; D gene: .; V gene: TRBV7-3; CDR3 DNA: TGTGCCAGCAGCTTAAACGGGGGGAACACTGAAGCTTTCTTT; CDR3 protein: CASSLNGGNTEAFF
clone size: .; J gene: TRBJ1-1; D gene: .; V gene: TRBV12-3/TRBV12-4; CDR3 DNA: TGTGCCAGCAGTCCGGGACAGAACACTGAAGCTTTCTTT; CDR3 protein: CASSPGQNTEAFF
clone size: .; J gene: TRBJ1-2; D gene: TRBD1; V gene: TRBV19; CDR3 DNA: TGTGCCAGTAGGGAAGTCCCGGGACAGGGTGGCTACACCTTC; CDR3 protein: CASREVPGQGGYTF
clone size: .; J gene: TRBJ2-1; D gene: .; V gene: TRBV5-6; CDR3 DNA: TGTGCCAGCAGCCCCGGCGAGGGGGGGGGCTCCTACAATGAGCAGTTCTTC; CDR3 protein: CASSPGEGGGSYNEQFF
clone size: .; J gene: TRBJ2-5; D gene: .; V gene: TRBV2; CDR3 DNA: TGTGCCAGCATCCTGGGGGTAGCAGAGACCCAGTACTTC; CDR3 protein: CASILGVAETQYF
clone size: .; J gene: TRBJ1-5; D gene: .; V gene: TRBV7-2; CDR3 DNA: TGTGCCAGCAGCTTAGTTCGGACTAATCTCAATCAGCCCCAGCATTTT; CDR3 protein: CASSLVRTNLNQPQHF
clone size: .; J gene: TRBJ1-6; D gene: .; V gene: TRBV6-1; CDR3 DNA: TGTGCCAGCAGTGAAGGCGGAAGTTCACCCCTCCACTTT; CDR3 protein: CASSEGGSSPLHF
clone size: .; J gene: TRBJ2-7; D gene: .; V gene: TRBV7-9; CDR3 DNA: TGTGCCAGCAGCCCGGAGTCCTACGAGCAGTACTTC; CDR3 protein: CASSPESYEQYF
clone size: .; J gene: TRBJ1-2; D gene: .; V gene: TRBV3-1/TRBV3-2; CDR3 DNA: TGTGCCAGCAGCCAAGGCTTTTTAGGGTCCAGTGGCTACACCTTC; CDR3 protein: CASSQGFLGSSGYTF
clone size: .; J gene: TRBJ1-2; D gene: .; V gene: TRBV20-1; CDR3 DNA: TGCAGTGCTAATCCAGCTGGCTACACCTTC; CDR3 protein: CSANPAGYTF